These T cell receptor beta chains were read from a single sample in a study of identical twins. Using its own MiXCR run on the 5' RACE reads, TCRdb lists one record per CDR3 protein. The sample lists hundreds of thousands of distinct CDR3 sequences; 15% to 20% were seen once. The data were also submitted as part of a second study, on T cells expressing NK-cell markers.

The sequencing sample was made of PBMCs. The receptors were sampled from a young woman in good health. Both conserved end residues are part of each CDR3. D genes are given only for firm matches. Not every row has a clone size; where given, it reads once, few, many or a size class.

d_call j_call v_call cdr3_length clone_size cdr3_nt cdr3_aa
TRBD2 TRBJ2-3 TRBV10-2 14 - TGCGCCATCTTAGGAGCGGGGGTCACAGATACGCAGTATTTT CAILGAGVTDTQYF
TRBD1 TRBJ2-2 TRBV12-3/TRBV12-4 16 few TGTGCCAGCAAAGGGAGGCGGCAGGGGGCTGGCGGGGAGCTGTTTTTT CASKGRRQGAGGELFF
- TRBJ2-7 TRBV12-3/TRBV12-4 15 - TGTGCCAGCAGTTTCGGGCATTATAACTCCTACGAGCAGTACTTC CASSFGHYNSYEQYF
- TRBJ2-3 TRBV11-3 12 - TGTGCCAGCAGCCCCGGCCGGGGTACGCAGTATTTT CASSPGRGTQYF
- TRBJ1-1 TRBV6-1 14 many TGTGCCAGCCGCTGGACAACGGCGAACACTGAAGCTTTCTTT CASRWTTANTEAFF
- TRBJ2-5 TRBV11-2 12 - TGTGCCAGCACCGCGAATGGAGAGACCCAGTACTTC CASTANGETQYF
TRBD1 TRBJ1-1 TRBV2 15 - TGTGCCAGCAGTGGATCGACAGGGATTAACACTGAAGCTTTCTTT CASSGSTGINTEAFF
- TRBJ2-7 TRBV21-1 16 few TGTGCCAGCAGTCGATTTCCAGGGGGTCCCTCCTACGAGCAGTACTTC CASSRFPGGPSYEQYF
- TRBJ2-6 TRBV27 14 few TGTGCCAGCAGTTTGATGCCTGGGGCCAACGTCCTGACTTTC CASSLMPGANVLTF
- TRBJ1-2 TRBV29-1 13 few TGCAGCGTTGCAGGGGAGGACGGGTATGGCTACACCTTC CSVAGEDGYGYTF